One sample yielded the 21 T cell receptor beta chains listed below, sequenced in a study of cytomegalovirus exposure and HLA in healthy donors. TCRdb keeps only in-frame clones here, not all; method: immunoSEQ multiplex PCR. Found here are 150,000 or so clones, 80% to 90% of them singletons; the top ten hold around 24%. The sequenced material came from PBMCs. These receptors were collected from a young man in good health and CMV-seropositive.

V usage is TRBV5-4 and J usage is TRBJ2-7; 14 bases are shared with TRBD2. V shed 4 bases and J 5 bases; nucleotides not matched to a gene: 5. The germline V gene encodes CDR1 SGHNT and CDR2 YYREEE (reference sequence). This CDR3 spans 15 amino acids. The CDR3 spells CASSPGTSGSNEQYF. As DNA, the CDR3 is TGTGCCAGCAGCCCCGGGACTAGCGGGAGCAACGAGCAGTACTTC.

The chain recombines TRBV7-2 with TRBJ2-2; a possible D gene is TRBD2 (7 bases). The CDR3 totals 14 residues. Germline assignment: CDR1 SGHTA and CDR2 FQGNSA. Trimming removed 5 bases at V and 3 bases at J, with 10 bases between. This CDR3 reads CASSPGGYTGELFF. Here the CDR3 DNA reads TGTGCCAGCAGCCCGGGGGGCTACACCGGGGAGCTGTTTTTT.

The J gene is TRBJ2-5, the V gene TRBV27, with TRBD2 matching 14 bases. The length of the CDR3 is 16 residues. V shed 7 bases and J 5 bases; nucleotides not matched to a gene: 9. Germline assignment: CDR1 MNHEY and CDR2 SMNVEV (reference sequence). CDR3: CASTQGTSGRRETQYF. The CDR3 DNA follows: TGTGCCAGCACCCAGGGGACTAGCGGGAGACGTGAGACCCAGTACTTC.

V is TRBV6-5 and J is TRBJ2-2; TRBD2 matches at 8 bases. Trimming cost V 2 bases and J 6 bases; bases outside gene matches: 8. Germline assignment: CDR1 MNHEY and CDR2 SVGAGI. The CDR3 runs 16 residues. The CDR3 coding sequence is TGTGCCAGCAGTTACGGGGAGCGGGAGCTTCCCGGGGAGCTGTTTTTT. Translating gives CASSYGERELPGELFF.

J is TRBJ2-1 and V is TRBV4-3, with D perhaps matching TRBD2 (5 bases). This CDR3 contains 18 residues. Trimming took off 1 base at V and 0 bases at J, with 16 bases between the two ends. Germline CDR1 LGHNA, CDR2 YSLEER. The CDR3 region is CASSQGAGTTGSYNEQFF. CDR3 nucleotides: TGCGCCAGCAGCCAAGGCGCGGGCACCACGGGCTCCTACAATGAGCAGTTCTTC.

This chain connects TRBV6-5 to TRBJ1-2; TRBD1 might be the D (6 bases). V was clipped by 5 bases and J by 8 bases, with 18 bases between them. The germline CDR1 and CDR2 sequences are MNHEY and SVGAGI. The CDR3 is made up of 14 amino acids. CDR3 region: CASSVGEQGKGYTF. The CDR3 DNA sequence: TGTGCCAGCAGTGTGGGGGAACAGGGAAAAGGCTACACCTTC.

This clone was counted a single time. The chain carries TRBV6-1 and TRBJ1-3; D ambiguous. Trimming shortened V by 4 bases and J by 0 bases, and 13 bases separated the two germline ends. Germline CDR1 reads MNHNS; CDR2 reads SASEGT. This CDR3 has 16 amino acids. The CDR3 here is CASSAVVGSSGNTIYF. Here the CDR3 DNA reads TGTGCCAGCAGTGCGGTTGTCGGGAGCTCTGGAAACACCATATATTTT.

CDR3 amino acids: CASSPLDSLVGNTIYF. DNA for the CDR3: TGTGCCAGCAGCCCCCTGGACAGCCTGGTGGGAAACACCATATATTTT. The rearrangement uses TRBV5-6 and TRBJ1-3, with D maybe TRBD1 (6 bases). CDR3 length: 16 amino acids. V was shortened by 4 bases and J by 4 bases, with 18 bases between the two germline ends. Germline V gene data show CDR1 as SGHDT and CDR2 as YYEEEE.

The CDR3 is CASSLGLAHSDTQYF. The DNA of the CDR3 is TGTGCCAGCAGCTTAGGACTAGCGCATTCAGATACGCAGTATTTT. This chain links TRBV7-9 with TRBJ2-3; 8 bases agree with TRBD2. The CDR3 covers 15 residues. Per germline, CDR1 SEHNR and CDR2 FQNEAQ (reference sequence). V shed 1 base, J shed 4 bases, and the junction held 4 bases outside the gene matches.

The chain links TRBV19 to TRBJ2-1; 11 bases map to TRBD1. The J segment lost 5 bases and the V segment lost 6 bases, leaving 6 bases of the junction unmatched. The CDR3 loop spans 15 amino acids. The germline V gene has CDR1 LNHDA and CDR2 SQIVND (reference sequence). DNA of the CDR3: TGTGCCAGTAGAAAAGGACAGGGGGCTAACAATGAGCAGTTCTTC. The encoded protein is CASRKGQGANNEQFF.

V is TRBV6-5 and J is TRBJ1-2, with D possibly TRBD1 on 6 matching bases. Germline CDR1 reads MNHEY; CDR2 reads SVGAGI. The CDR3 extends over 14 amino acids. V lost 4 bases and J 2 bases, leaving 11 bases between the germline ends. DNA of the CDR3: TGTGCCAGCAGTTCTCAGGGGAAGAACTATGGCTACACCTTC. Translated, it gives CASSSQGKNYGYTF.

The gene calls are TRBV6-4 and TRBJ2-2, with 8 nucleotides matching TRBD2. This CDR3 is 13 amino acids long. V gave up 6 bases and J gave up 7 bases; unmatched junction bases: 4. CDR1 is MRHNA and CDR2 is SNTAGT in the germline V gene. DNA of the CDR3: TGTGCCAGCAGAGCGGGAGAGGTCGGGGAGCTGTTTTTT. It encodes CASRAGEVGELFF.

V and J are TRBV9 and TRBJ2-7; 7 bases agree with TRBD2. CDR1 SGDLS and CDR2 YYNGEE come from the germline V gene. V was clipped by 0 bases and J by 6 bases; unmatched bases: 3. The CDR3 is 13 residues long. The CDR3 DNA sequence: TGTGCCAGCAGCGTAGACGGGGGGACCGAGCAGTACTTC. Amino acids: CASSVDGGTEQYF.

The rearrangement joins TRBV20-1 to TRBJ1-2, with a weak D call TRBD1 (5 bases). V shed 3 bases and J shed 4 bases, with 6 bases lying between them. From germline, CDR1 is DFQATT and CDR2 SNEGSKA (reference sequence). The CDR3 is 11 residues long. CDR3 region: CSARGPYGYTF. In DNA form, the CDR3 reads TGCAGTGCTAGGGGGCCCTATGGCTACACCTTC.

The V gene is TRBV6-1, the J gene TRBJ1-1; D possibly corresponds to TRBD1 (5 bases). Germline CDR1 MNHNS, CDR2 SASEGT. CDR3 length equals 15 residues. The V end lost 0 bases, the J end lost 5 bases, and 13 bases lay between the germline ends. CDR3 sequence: CASSEARAGRTEAFF. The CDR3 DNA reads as TGTGCCAGCAGTGAAGCGCGGGCAGGGAGGACTGAAGCTTTCTTT.

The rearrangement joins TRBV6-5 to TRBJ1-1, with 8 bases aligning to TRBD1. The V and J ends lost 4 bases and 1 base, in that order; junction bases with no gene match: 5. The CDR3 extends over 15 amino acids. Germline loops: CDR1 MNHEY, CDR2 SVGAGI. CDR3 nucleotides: TGTGCCAGCAGTTCCCCAGGGGGCCGGAACACTGAAGCTTTCTTT. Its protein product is CASSSPGGRNTEAFF.

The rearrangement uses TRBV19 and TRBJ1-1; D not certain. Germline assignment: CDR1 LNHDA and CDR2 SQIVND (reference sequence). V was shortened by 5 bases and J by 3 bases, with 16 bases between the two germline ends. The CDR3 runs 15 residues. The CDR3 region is CASSSMVRADTEAFF. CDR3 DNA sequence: TGTGCCAGTAGTTCCATGGTGAGGGCGGACACTGAAGCTTTCTTT.

The CDR3 sequence: CASSLSMTGGATDTQYF. DNA for the CDR3: TGTGCCAGCAGTTTATCGATGACAGGGGGCGCAACAGATACGCAGTATTTT. This chain connects TRBV27 to TRBJ2-3, with 10 bases lining up with TRBD1. CDR1 is MNHEY and CDR2 is SMNVEV in the germline V gene (reference sequence). After removal of 0 bases from V and 3 bases from J, the junction contained 6 bases not matched to a gene. There are 17 residues in the CDR3.

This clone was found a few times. In DNA, the CDR3 is TGTGCCAGCAGCTCCCCGGGGGGCGGTGAGCAGTTCTTC. Its translation is CASSSPGGGEQFF. The J gene is TRBJ2-1, the V gene TRBV13; possible D gene TRBD2, 7 bases. Trimming removed 4 bases at V and 9 bases at J, with 13 bases between. Germline lookup yields CDR1 PRHDT and CDR2 FYEKMQ (reference sequence). The CDR3 runs 13 residues.

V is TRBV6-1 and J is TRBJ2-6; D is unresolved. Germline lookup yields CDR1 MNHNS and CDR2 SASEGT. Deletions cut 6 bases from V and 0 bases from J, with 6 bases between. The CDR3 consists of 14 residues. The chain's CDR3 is CASRESSGANVLTF. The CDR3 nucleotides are TGTGCCAGCAGGGAGAGCTCTGGGGCCAACGTCCTGACTTTC.

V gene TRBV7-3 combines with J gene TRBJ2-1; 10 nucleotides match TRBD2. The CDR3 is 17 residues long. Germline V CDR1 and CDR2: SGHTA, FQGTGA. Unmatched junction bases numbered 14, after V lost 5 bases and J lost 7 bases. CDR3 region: CASSREGLAGAGNEQFF. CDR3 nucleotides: TGTGCCAGCAGCCGGGAGGGGCTAGCGGGAGCTGGGAATGAGCAGTTCTTC.